This T cell receptor (beta chain) was sequenced in a study of shared clonotypes between healthy human individuals. From germline, CDR1 is GTSNPN and CDR2 SVGIG (reference sequence). This CDR3 has 15 amino acids. V lost 8 bases and J 0 bases, leaving 19 bases between the germline ends. 200 to 250 ng DNA, 25,000 to 30,000 T cell genomes, went into each sorted-subset replicate PCR. Method: immunoSEQ multiplex PCR; TCRdb's copy keeps in-frame clones and lacks some. The table records millions of clones, 85% to 95% of them present only once. Naive CD8 cells were CD45RO-negative, positively selected for CCR7, excluding terminally differentiated effector memory CD45RA+ cells.

The sequencing sample was made of naive CD8+ T cells from PBMCs. The TCR originated in a man between 18 and 35 years old in good health. Some clones in this sample may be carry-over from other donors' samples. The chain recombines TRBV30 with TRBJ1-1, with no clear D. The chain's CDR3 is CASADGELMNTEAFF. In DNA, the CDR3 is TGTGCCAGCGCGGACGGAGAACTCATGAACACTGAAGCTTTCTTT.